The 8 T cell receptor beta chains reported below all come from one sample, sequenced in a study of T cells after yellow fever vaccination. Each CDR3 protein is one row after TCRdb ran MiXCR on the 5' RACE reads. Altogether some 80,000 distinct CDR3 sequences are present, 10% to 15% being singletons, with the ten largest covering around 25%. Sequencing was performed on CD8+ T cells not binding an NS4B(214-222) dextramer, sorted from PBMCs, taken approximately 22 days after the first yellow fever vaccination. These TCRs come from a man aged 18 to 29 who received the YFV17D yellow fever vaccine.

This clonotype has only a few counts. V usage is TRBV9 and J usage is TRBJ1-1; D uncertain. CDR3 length equals 13 residues. Germline V gene sequence: CDR1 SGDLS, CDR2 YYNGEE. Trimming pared 0 bases from V and 4 bases from J, leaving 7 bases between. CDR3: CASSVGGSTEAFF. For the CDR3, the DNA is TGTGCCAGCAGCGTAGGAGGAAGCACTGAAGCTTTCTTT.

The chain carries TRBV6-5 and TRBJ1-2, with 7 bases fitting TRBD1. Germline CDR1 is MNHEY and CDR2 is SVGAGI. This CDR3 region has 14 residues. The trim removed 0 bases at V and 8 bases at J, leaving 6 bases unmatched. DNA of the CDR3: TGTGCCAGCAGTTACTCAGGGGGCTCCGGGGGCTACACCTTC. It specifies CASSYSGGSGGYTF.

This clonotype was observed a few times. The rearrangement links TRBV4-1 to TRBJ2-1, with 7 bases lining up with TRBD1. Germline V CDR1 and CDR2: MGHRA, YSYEKL. This CDR3 is 17 amino acids long. V shed 3 bases, J shed 7 bases, and the junction held 15 bases outside the gene matches. The CDR3 region has the DNA TGCGCCAGCAGCCATGGGGGCCAGGGGACAGCTACGAATGAGCAGTTCTTC. This sequence encodes CASSHGGQGTATNEQFF.

The rearrangement uses TRBV7-9 and TRBJ2-7; a weak D match, TRBD1 (5 bases). The ends were cut back, 5 bases at V and 2 bases at J, with 10 bases in the middle. Germline assignment: CDR1 SEHNR and CDR2 FQNEAQ (reference sequence). CDR3 length equals 13 residues. CDR3 protein: CASSPDSPYEQYF. CDR3 nucleotides: TGTGCCAGCAGCCCTGACAGCCCCTACGAGCAGTACTTC.

Many counts were recorded for this clonotype. The rearrangement links TRBV29-1 to TRBJ2-7; weak D call: TRBD2 (7 bases). The CDR3 totals 13 residues. Between the trimmed V and J ends, which lost 7 bases and 0 bases, there was a span of 13 bases. Germline V gene data show CDR1 as SQVTM and CDR2 as ANQGSEA. CDR3 DNA: TGCAGCGCCCAAGGGGGGGGCTCCTACGAGCAGTACTTC. This sequence encodes CSAQGGGSYEQYF.

The V and J genes are TRBV7-3 and TRBJ2-1; perhaps D is TRBD1 or TRBD2 (6 bases each). The CDR3 spans 19 residues. V lost 2 bases and J 5 bases, leaving 25 bases between the germline ends. Germline lookup yields CDR1 SGHTA and CDR2 FQGTGA. CDR3 in DNA: TGTGCCAGCAGCTTATGGGGTAGGAGGGGGATAATCCTCGACAATGAGCAGTTCTTC. Protein sequence: CASSLWGRRGIILDNEQFF.

This clonotype turned up a few times. J is TRBJ2-5 and V is TRBV4-1, with D perhaps matching TRBD1 or TRBD2 (5 bases each). Deletions cut 0 bases from V and 8 bases from J, with 16 bases between. This CDR3 has 15 residues. Germline-derived CDR1 and CDR2 are MGHRA and YSYEKL. The CDR3 coding sequence is TGCGCCAGCAGCCAAGACCCGGGACGGTCCGTAACCCAGTACTTC. It translates to CASSQDPGRSVTQYF.

The chain is built from TRBV19 and TRBJ1-1, with D possibly TRBD1 on 5 matching bases. CDR3 length: 11 residues. The germline CDR1 and CDR2 sequences are LNHDA and SQIVND (reference sequence). V was pared by 11 bases and J by 4 bases, with 11 bases between. The CDR3 DNA is TGTGCCGGACGGGACGGCACTGAAGCTTTCTTT. Its protein is CAGRDGTEAFF.